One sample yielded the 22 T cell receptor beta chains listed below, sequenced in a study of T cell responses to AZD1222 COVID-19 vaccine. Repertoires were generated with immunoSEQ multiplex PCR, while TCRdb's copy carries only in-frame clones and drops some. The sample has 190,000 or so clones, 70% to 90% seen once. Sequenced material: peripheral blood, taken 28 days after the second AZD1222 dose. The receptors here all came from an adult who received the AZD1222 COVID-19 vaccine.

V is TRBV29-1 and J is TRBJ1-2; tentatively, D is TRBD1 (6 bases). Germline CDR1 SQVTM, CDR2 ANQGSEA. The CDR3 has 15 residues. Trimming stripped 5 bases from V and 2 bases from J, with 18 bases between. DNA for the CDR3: TGCAGCGTTCTCCTATCGGGACAAACCAACTATGGCTACACCTTC. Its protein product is CSVLLSGQTNYGYTF.

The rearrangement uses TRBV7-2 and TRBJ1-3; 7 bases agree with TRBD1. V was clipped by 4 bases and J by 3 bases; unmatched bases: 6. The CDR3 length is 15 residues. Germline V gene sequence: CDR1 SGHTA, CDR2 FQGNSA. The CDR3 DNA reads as TGTGCCAGCAGCTGGCAGGGGGAAGGTGGAAACACCATATATTTT. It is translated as CASSWQGEGGNTIYF.

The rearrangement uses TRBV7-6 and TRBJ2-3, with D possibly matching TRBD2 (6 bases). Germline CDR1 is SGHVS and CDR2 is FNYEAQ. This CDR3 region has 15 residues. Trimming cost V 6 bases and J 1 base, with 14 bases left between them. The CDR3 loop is CASRVGGTGTDTQYF. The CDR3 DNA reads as TGTGCCAGCAGGGTAGGAGGGACCGGCACAGATACGCAGTATTTT.

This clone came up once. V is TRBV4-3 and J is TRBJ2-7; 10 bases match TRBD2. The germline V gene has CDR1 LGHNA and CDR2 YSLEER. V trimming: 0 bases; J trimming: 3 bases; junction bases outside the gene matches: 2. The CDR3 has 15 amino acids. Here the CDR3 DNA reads TGCGCCAGCAGCCAAGATCTAGCGGGAGTCTACGAGCAGTACTTC. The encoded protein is CASSQDLAGVYEQYF.

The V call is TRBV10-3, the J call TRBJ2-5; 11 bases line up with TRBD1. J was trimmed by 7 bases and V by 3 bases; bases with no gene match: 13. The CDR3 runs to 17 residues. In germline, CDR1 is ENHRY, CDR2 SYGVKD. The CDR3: CAISDGGGQGASGTQYF. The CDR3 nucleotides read TGTGCCATCAGTGATGGTGGTGGACAGGGGGCGTCAGGGACCCAGTACTTC.

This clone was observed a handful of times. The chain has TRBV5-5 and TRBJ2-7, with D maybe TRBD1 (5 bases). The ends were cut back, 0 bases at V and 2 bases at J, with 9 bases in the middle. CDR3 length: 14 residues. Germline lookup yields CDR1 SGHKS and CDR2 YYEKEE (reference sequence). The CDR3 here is CASSLDRFAYEQYF. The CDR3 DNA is TGTGCCAGCAGCTTGGACAGGTTTGCCTACGAGCAGTACTTC.

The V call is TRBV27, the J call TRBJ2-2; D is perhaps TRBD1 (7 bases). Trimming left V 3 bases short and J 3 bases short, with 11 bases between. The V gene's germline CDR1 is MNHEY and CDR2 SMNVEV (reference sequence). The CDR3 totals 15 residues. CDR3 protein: CASSFPRGDTGELFF. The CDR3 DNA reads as TGTGCCAGCAGTTTCCCCAGGGGGGACACCGGGGAGCTGTTTTTT.

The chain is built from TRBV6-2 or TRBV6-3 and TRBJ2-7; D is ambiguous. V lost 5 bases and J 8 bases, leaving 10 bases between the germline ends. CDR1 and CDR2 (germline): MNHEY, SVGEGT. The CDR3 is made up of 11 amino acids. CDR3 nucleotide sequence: TGTGCCAGCAGTCCCGGAGAGCAGCAGTACTTC. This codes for CASSPGEQQYF.

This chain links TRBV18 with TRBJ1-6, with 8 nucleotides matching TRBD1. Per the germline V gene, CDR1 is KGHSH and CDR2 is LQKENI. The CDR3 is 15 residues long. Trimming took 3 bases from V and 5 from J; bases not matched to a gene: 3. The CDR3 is CASSPQQGDNSPLHF. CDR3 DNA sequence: TGTGCCAGCTCACCTCAACAGGGGGATAATTCACCCCTCCACTTT. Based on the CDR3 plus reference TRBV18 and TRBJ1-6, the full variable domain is NAGVMQNPRHLVRRRGQEARLRCSPMKGHSHVYWYRQLPEEGLKFMVYLQKENIIDESGMPKERFSAEFPKEGPSILRIQQVVRGDSAAYFCASSPQQGDNSPLHFGNGTRLTVT.

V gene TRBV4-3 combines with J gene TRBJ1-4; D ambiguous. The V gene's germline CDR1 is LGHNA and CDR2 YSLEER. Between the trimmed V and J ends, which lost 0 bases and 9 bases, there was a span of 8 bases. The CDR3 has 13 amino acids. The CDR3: CASSQDKTQKLFF. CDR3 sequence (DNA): TGCGCCAGCAGCCAAGATAAGACACAAAAACTGTTTTTT.

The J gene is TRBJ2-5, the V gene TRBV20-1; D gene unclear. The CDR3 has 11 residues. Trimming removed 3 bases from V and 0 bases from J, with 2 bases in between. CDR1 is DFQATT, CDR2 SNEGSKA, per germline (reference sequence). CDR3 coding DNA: TGCAGTGCTAGCCACCAAGAGACCCAGTACTTC. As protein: CSASHQETQYF.

The CDR3 region is CASSQMDREQYF. CDR3 sequence (DNA): TGTGCCAGCAGCCAAATGGACCGTGAGCAGTACTTC. The chain employs TRBV3-1 (or the pseudogene TRBV3-2) and TRBJ2-7; unclear D gene. The V end was cut by 2 bases, the J end by 7 bases, with 9 bases between. Per the germline V gene, CDR1 is LGHDT and CDR2 is YNNKEL (reference sequence). The length of the CDR3 is 12 residues.

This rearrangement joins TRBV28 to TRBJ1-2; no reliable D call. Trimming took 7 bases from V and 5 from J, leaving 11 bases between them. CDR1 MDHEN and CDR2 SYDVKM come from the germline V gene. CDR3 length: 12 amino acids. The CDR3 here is CASTLGSYGYTF. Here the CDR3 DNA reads TGTGCCAGCACCCTGGGGAGTTATGGCTACACCTTC.

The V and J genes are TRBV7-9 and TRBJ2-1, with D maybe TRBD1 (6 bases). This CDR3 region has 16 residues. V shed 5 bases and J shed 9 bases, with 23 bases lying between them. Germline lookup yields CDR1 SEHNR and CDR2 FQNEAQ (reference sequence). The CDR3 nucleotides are TGTGCCAGCAGCGGATACAGGGAATATTCAGGCAGTGAGCAGTTCTTC. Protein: CASSGYREYSGSEQFF.

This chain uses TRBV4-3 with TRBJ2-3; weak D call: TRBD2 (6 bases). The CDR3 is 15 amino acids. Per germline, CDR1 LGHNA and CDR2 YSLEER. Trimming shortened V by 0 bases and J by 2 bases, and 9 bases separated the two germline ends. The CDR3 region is CASSQEEGLTDTQYF. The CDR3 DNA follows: TGCGCCAGCAGCCAAGAGGAGGGGCTCACAGATACGCAGTATTTT.

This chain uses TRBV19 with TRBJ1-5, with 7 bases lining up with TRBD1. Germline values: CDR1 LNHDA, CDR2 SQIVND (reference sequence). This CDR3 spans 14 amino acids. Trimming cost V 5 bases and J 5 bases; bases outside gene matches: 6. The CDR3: CASSRPGGDQPQHF. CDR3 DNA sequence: TGTGCCAGTAGTCGACCAGGGGGAGATCAGCCCCAGCATTTT. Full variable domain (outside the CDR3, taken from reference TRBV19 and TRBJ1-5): DGGITQSPKYLFRKEGQNVTLSCEQNLNHDAMYWYRQDPGQGLRLIYYSQIVNDFQKGDIAEGYSVSREKKESFPLTVTSAQKNPTAFYLCASSRPGGDQPQHFGDGTRLSIL.

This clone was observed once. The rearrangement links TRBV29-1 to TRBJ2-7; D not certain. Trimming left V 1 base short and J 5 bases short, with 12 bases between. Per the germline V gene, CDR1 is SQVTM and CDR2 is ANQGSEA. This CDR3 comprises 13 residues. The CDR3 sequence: CSVEALGFHEQYF. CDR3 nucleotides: TGCAGCGTTGAAGCCTTAGGGTTCCACGAGCAGTACTTC.

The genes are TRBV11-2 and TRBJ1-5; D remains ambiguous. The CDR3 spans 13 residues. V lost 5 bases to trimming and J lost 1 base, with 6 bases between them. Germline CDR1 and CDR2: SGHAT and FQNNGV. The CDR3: CASSRSSNQPQHF. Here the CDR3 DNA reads TGTGCCAGCAGCAGGTCCAGCAATCAGCCCCAGCATTTT.

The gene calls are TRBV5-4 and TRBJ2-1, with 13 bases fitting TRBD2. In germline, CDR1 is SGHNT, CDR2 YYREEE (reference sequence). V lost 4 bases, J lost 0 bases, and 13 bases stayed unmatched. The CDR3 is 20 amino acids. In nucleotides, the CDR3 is TGTGCCAGCAGCGGACCCCCGGGACTAGCGGGACTAGGCTCCTACAATGAGCAGTTCTTC. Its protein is CASSGPPGLAGLGSYNEQFF.

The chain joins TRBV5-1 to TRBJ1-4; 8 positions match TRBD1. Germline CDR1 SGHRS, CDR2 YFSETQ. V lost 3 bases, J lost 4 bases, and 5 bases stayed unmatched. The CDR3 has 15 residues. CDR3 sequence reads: CASSYAGTGNEKLFF. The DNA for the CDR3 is TGCGCCAGCAGCTATGCCGGGACAGGTAATGAAAAACTGTTTTTT. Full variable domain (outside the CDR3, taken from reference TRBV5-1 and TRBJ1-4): KAGVTQTPRYLIKTRGQQVTLSCSPISGHRSVSWYQQTPGQGLQFLFEYFSETQRNKGNFPGRFSGRQFSNSRSEMNVSTLELGDSALYLCASSYAGTGNEKLFFGSGTQLSVL.

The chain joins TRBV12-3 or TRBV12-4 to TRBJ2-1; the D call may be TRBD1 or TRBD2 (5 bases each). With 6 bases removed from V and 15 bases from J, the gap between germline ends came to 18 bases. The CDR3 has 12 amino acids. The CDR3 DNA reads TGTGCCAGCAGCAACCGGGACGCGCAACCGTTCTTC. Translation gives CASSNRDAQPFF.

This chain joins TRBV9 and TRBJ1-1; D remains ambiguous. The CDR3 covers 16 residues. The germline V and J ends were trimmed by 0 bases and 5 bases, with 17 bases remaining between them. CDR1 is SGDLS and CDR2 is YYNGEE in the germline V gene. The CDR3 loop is CASSVAPEFRETEAFF. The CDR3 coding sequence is TGTGCCAGCAGCGTAGCGCCGGAGTTCCGAGAGACTGAAGCTTTCTTT.